Following are 32 T cell receptor beta chains from one sample sequenced in a study of T cell responses to AZD1222 COVID-19 vaccine. The method was immunoSEQ multiplex PCR; TCRdb's version includes in-frame clones alone and lacks a portion of them. The repertoire holds about 150,000 clones, with roughly nine tenths as singletons. Source: peripheral blood, taken 28 days after the second AZD1222 dose. These TCRs come from an adult who received the AZD1222 COVID-19 vaccine.

This chain links TRBV6-5 with TRBJ1-2; possibly TRBD1 for D (5 bases). The V and J ends lost 6 bases and 7 bases respectively, with 15 bases between them. The CDR3 consists of 13 residues. CDR1 is MNHEY and CDR2 is SVGAGI in the germline V gene. The CDR3 is CASRDQGRGGYTF. CDR3 in DNA: TGTGCCAGCAGGGACCAGGGTCGGGGTGGCTACACCTTC.

This chain joins TRBV12-5 and TRBJ1-3; D is unresolved. CDR3 size: 14 residues. V dropped 0 bases and J dropped 0 bases, with 3 bases sitting between them. The V gene's germline CDR1 is LGHNT and CDR2 FRNRAP. The CDR3 protein is CASGLVSSGNTIYF. The CDR3 coding sequence is TGTGCTAGTGGTTTGGTAAGCTCTGGAAACACCATATATTTT.

The chain couples TRBV7-2 to TRBJ2-3; D perhaps matches TRBD2 (6 bases). Germline CDR1 reads SGHTA; CDR2 reads FQGNSA. V was cut by 5 bases and J by 5 bases, with 11 bases left in between. This CDR3 contains 13 residues. In DNA form, the CDR3 reads TGTGCCAGCAGCCCCGGGGGTGGAGATACGCAGTATTTT. Its protein product is CASSPGGGDTQYF.

V gene TRBV3-1 (or the pseudogene TRBV3-2) combines with J gene TRBJ1-3; D remains unclear. CDR3 length: 15 residues. CDR1 is LGHDT and CDR2 is YNNKEL in the germline V gene (reference sequence). V lost 1 base and J 2 bases, leaving 9 bases between the germline ends. CDR3: CASSQASSPGNTIYF. In DNA, the CDR3 is TGTGCCAGCAGCCAAGCCTCTAGCCCTGGAAACACCATATATTTT.

The chain combines TRBV6-1 with TRBJ1-4; TRBD1 matches 8 bases. The V gene end was trimmed by 0 bases and the J gene end by 5 bases; junction bases not matched to a gene: 5. CDR1 is MNHNS, CDR2 SASEGT, per germline. CDR3 length: 16 residues. CDR3 coding DNA: TGTGCCAGCAGTGAAGCCTACGGACAGGGAAATGAAAAACTGTTTTTT. It translates to CASSEAYGQGNEKLFF.

This chain uses TRBV4-1 with TRBJ2-6, with 7 bases that match TRBD2. The CDR3 runs to 18 residues. Germline loops: CDR1 MGHRA, CDR2 YSYEKL. Trimming took 0 bases from V and 2 from J; bases not matched to a gene: 7. The CDR3 here is CASSQEGTGGAGANVLTF. DNA of the CDR3: TGCGCCAGCAGCCAAGAAGGGACTGGGGGGGCTGGGGCCAACGTCCTGACTTTC.

V is TRBV5-1 and J is TRBJ2-1; 7 bases are a match to TRBD1. This CDR3 is built from 15 residues. After removal of 4 bases from V and 7 bases from J, the junction contained 11 bases not matched to a gene. The germline CDR1 and CDR2 sequences are SGHRS and YFSETQ. The CDR3 region is CASSPGTGVRNEQFF. DNA for the CDR3: TGCGCCAGCAGCCCGGGAACAGGGGTGAGGAATGAGCAGTTCTTC.

The rearrangement links TRBV18 to TRBJ2-2; no clear D gene. Trimming cost V 5 bases and J 4 bases, with 14 bases left between them. Germline CDR1 reads KGHSH; CDR2 reads LQKENI. This CDR3 has 15 amino acids. The CDR3 nucleotides read TGTGCCAGCTCAGGCGAGCGTGGCGGCACCGGGGAGCTGTTTTTT. Translating it yields CASSGERGGTGELFF.

The chain joins TRBV12-3 or TRBV12-4 to TRBJ1-2, with 7 bases fitting TRBD1. The CDR3 runs 13 residues. The V and J ends lost 5 bases and 2 bases, in that order; junction bases with no gene match: 2. This CDR3 is CASSPDRNYGYTF. The CDR3 bases are TGTGCCAGCAGTCCGGACAGGAACTATGGCTACACCTTC.

This clone showed up many times. For the CDR3, the DNA is TGTGCCACCAGGGTCAGGGGGCAGTTTGAAAAACTGTTTTTT. Its protein product is CATRVRGQFEKLFF. J is TRBJ1-4 and V is TRBV2; 8 nucleotides line up with TRBD1. After removal of 10 bases from V and 7 bases from J, the junction contained 11 bases not matched to a gene. The CDR3 runs to 14 residues. Germline V CDR1 and CDR2: SNHLY, FYNNEI.

The rearrangement uses TRBV5-1 and TRBJ1-3; unclear D gene. With 5 bases removed from V and 4 bases from J, the gap between germline ends came to 10 bases. The CDR3 is 13 residues long. Germline CDR1 and CDR2: SGHRS and YFSETQ. DNA of the CDR3: TGCGCCAGCAGTGCTTCGGGGGGAAACACCATATATTTT. This gives the protein CASSASGGNTIYF.

The chain uses TRBV14 and TRBJ2-7; TRBD1 matches at 9 bases. The CDR3 length is 15 residues. From germline, CDR1 is SGHDN and CDR2 FVKESK. J gave up 5 bases and V 6 bases, and 11 bases lay outside the gene matches. CDR3 region: CASRETGTGTNEQYF. CDR3 DNA sequence: TGTGCCAGCAGAGAAACCGGGACAGGGACTAACGAGCAGTACTTC.

CDR3 sequence (DNA): TGCGCCAGCAGCTCGACAGGGTACTACGAGCAGTACTTC. Translation: CASSSTGYYEQYF. This sequence joins TRBV5-1 and TRBJ2-7; 7 nucleotides agree with TRBD1. The J segment lost 3 bases and the V segment lost 3 bases, leaving 3 bases of the junction unmatched. Germline V gene sequence: CDR1 SGHRS, CDR2 YFSETQ. The CDR3 runs to 13 residues.

In this sample, this clone turned up once. The gene calls are TRBV7-9 and TRBJ2-2; D perhaps matches TRBD2 (5 bases). The CDR3 is 15 amino acids. CDR1 and CDR2 from the germline V gene are SEHNR and FQNEAQ (reference sequence). The V and J ends lost 5 bases and 2 bases respectively, with 12 bases between them. The CDR3 loop reads CASSRSGANTGELFF. The CDR3 region has the DNA TGTGCCAGCAGCCGCAGCGGAGCAAACACCGGGGAGCTGTTTTTT.

The chain employs TRBV2 and TRBJ1-4, with D hard to call. V was trimmed by 1 base and J by 0 bases, leaving 6 bases between them. The CDR3 contains 15 residues. Germline V lookup: CDR1 SNHLY, CDR2 FYNNEI. The CDR3 DNA sequence: TGTGCCAGCAGTGAAGTGTTGGCAACTAATGAAAAACTGTTTTTT. Protein: CASSEVLATNEKLFF.

The V gene is TRBV6-2 or TRBV6-3, the J gene TRBJ2-1; 7 nucleotides align to TRBD1. This CDR3 region has 15 residues. V lost 6 bases, J lost 6 bases, and 11 bases stayed unmatched. CDR1 and CDR2 (germline): MNHEY, SVGEGT. This CDR3 is CASSQDRALTNEQFF. The CDR3 DNA is TGTGCCAGCAGCCAAGACAGGGCTTTGACCAATGAGCAGTTCTTC.

This chain links TRBV18 with TRBJ1-4; D is possibly TRBD1 (6 bases). The germline V gene encodes CDR1 KGHSH and CDR2 LQKENI. This CDR3 is 16 amino acids long. With 5 bases removed from V and 5 bases from J, the gap between germline ends came to 18 bases. The CDR3 nucleotides are TGTGCCAGCTCATCCCTCATTAGGGGGAGAAATGAAAAACTGTTTTTT. It encodes CASSSLIRGRNEKLFF. The full variable domain, rest sourced from reference TRBV18 and TRBJ1-4, is NAGVMQNPRHLVRRRGQEARLRCSPMKGHSHVYWYRQLPEEGLKFMVYLQKENIIDESGMPKERFSAEFPKEGPSILRIQQVVRGDSAAYFCASSSLIRGRNEKLFFGSGTQLSVL.

The chain has TRBV19 and TRBJ1-1; D is unclear. There are 14 residues in the CDR3. V was shortened by 6 bases and J by 10 bases, with 21 bases between the two germline ends. The V gene's germline CDR1 is LNHDA and CDR2 SQIVND (reference sequence). Here the CDR3 reads CASRSAGRVGGAFF. CDR3 DNA sequence: TGTGCCAGTAGGTCCGCGGGGAGGGTTGGAGGAGCTTTCTTT.

V and J are TRBV3-1 (or the pseudogene TRBV3-2) and TRBJ1-1, with D unresolved. CDR3 length: 12 residues. The germline CDR1 and CDR2 sequences are LGHDT and YNNKEL (reference sequence). Deletions cut 1 base from V and 7 bases from J, with 7 bases between. CDR3 sequence: CASSQGTLEAFF. Here the CDR3 DNA reads TGTGCCAGCAGCCAAGGAACTCTTGAAGCTTTCTTT.

This sequence joins TRBV4-3 and TRBJ2-5; D perhaps matches TRBD2 (5 bases). Germline V CDR1 and CDR2: LGHNA, YSLEER. V lost 1 base to trimming and J lost 5 bases, with 17 bases between them. The CDR3 covers 16 residues. DNA of the CDR3: TGCGCCAGCAGCCAAGTGATATTGGGGTCGGGGGAGACCCAGTACTTC. This sequence encodes CASSQVILGSGETQYF.

V usage is TRBV5-5 and J usage is TRBJ2-3; 13 bases line up with TRBD2. This CDR3 spans 16 amino acids. The J segment lost 5 bases and the V segment lost 2 bases, leaving 5 bases of the junction unmatched. CDR1 and CDR2 (germline): SGHKS, YYEKEE (reference sequence). CDR3 bases: TGTGCCAGCAGCTTTACTAGCGGGGGGGCTAGAGATACGCAGTATTTT. This translates into CASSFTSGGARDTQYF. Based on the CDR3 plus reference TRBV5-5 and TRBJ2-3, the full variable domain is DAGVTQSPTHLIKTRGQQVTLRCSPISGHKSVSWYQQVLGQGPQFIFQYYEKEERGRGNFPDRFSARQFPNYSSELNVNALLLGDSALYLCASSFTSGGARDTQYFGPGTRLTVL.

The chain couples TRBV5-8 to TRBJ1-5; D gene ambiguous. CDR3 length equals 16 residues. The ends were cut back, 4 bases at V and 0 bases at J, with 14 bases in the middle. Per the germline V gene, CDR1 is SGHTS and CDR2 is YDEGEE. CDR3 loop: CASSLLRTDSNQPQHF. CDR3 DNA sequence: TGTGCCAGCAGCCTACTCCGGACGGATAGCAATCAGCCCCAGCATTTT.

The V gene is TRBV21-1, the J gene TRBJ1-5; the table's D call of TRBD1 was not tested on the DNA. TRBV21-1 is classified as a pseudogene. This CDR3 region has 15 residues. In DNA, the CDR3 is TGTGCCAGCAGCAAAGTAGGGGGAGACGGGCAGCCCCAGCATTTT. It translates to CASSKVGGDGQPQHF.

This chain links TRBV5-1 with TRBJ2-7; 7 nucleotides match TRBD1. The V gene end was trimmed by 0 bases and the J gene end by 3 bases; junction bases not matched to a gene: 3. The CDR3 is made up of 14 amino acids. CDR1 is SGHRS and CDR2 is YFSETQ in the germline V gene. Here the CDR3 reads CASSLAPGGYEQYF. CDR3 nucleotides: TGCGCCAGCAGCTTGGCCCCAGGGGGCTACGAGCAGTACTTC. The variable domain in full, with the rest retrieved from reference TRBV5-1 and TRBJ2-7, is KAGVTQTPRYLIKTRGQQVTLSCSPISGHRSVSWYQQTPGQGLQFLFEYFSETQRNKGNFPGRFSGRQFSNSRSEMNVSTLELGDSALYLCASSLAPGGYEQYFGPGTRLTVT.

This rearrangement joins TRBV5-6 to TRBJ2-1; 8 nucleotides match TRBD2. V shed 1 base, J shed 6 bases, and the junction held 6 bases outside the gene matches. The CDR3 length is 15 residues. The germline V gene has CDR1 SGHDT and CDR2 YYEEEE. The DNA for the CDR3 is TGTGCCAGCAGCTTGACTCGGGAGGGCCTCAATGAGCAGTTCTTC. This encodes CASSLTREGLNEQFF. The variable domain in full, with the rest retrieved from reference TRBV5-6 and TRBJ2-1, is DAGVTQSPTHLIKTRGQQVTLRCSPKSGHDTVSWYQQALGQGPQFIFQYYEEEERQRGNFPDRFSGHQFPNYSSELNVNALLLGDSALYLCASSLTREGLNEQFFGPGTRLTVL.

The chain has TRBV4-1 and TRBJ2-7, with TRBD2 matching over 9 bases. V shed 3 bases and J 4 bases; nucleotides not matched to a gene: 7. This CDR3 region has 15 residues. CDR1 and CDR2 (germline): MGHRA, YSYEKL. The CDR3 protein is CASSQPTSGRYEQYF. The CDR3, as DNA: TGCGCCAGCAGCCAGCCGACTAGCGGACGATACGAGCAGTACTTC.

V gene TRBV4-3 combines with J gene TRBJ1-1; maybe TRBD1 (5 bases). CDR3 length: 14 amino acids. V lost 5 bases, J lost 4 bases, and 14 bases lay in between. Germline V gene lookup returns CDR1 LGHNA and CDR2 YSLEER. As DNA, the CDR3 is TGCGCCAGCAGCACCCTAGTCGGGGGCACTGAAGCTTTCTTT. It specifies CASSTLVGGTEAFF.

The rearrangement links TRBV4-3 to TRBJ2-3, with 10 bases fitting TRBD2. J was trimmed by 6 bases and V by 0 bases; bases with no gene match: 3. Germline loops: CDR1 LGHNA, CDR2 YSLEER. There are 15 residues in the CDR3. The CDR3 bases are TGCGCCAGCAGCCAAGAAGGTAGCGGGAGGGATACGCAGTATTTT. It yields the protein CASSQEGSGRDTQYF.

The chain recombines TRBV4-2 with TRBJ2-7; 10 bases map to TRBD2. The V gene's germline CDR1 is LGHNA and CDR2 YNFKEQ. The CDR3 length is 15 residues. V was clipped by 6 bases and J by 6 bases; unmatched bases: 11. The CDR3 spells CASRHSGGPLGEQYF. CDR3 DNA: TGTGCCAGCAGACATAGCGGGGGGCCCCTTGGCGAGCAGTACTTC.

The rearrangement joins TRBV6-6 to TRBJ2-7; no definite D call. The germline gives CDR1 MNHNY, CDR2 SVGAGI (reference sequence). Deletions cut 2 bases from V and 6 bases from J, with 14 bases between. The CDR3 length is 14 residues. The CDR3 spells CASSYETGSFEQYF. The CDR3 nucleotides read TGTGCCAGCAGTTACGAGACGGGCTCGTTCGAGCAGTACTTC.

V usage is TRBV3-1 (or the pseudogene TRBV3-2) and J usage is TRBJ2-1; 13 nucleotides agree with TRBD2. Germline V gene lookup returns CDR1 LGHDT and CDR2 YNNKEL (reference sequence). The V segment lost 2 bases and the J segment 0 bases; nucleotides outside the gene matches: 22. The CDR3 totals 24 residues. The CDR3 loop is CASSQRGPSFPGLAGKVSYNEQFF. CDR3 DNA: TGTGCCAGCAGCCAAAGGGGCCCAAGTTTCCCGGGACTAGCGGGGAAAGTCTCCTACAATGAGCAGTTCTTC.

The rearrangement joins TRBV7-9 to TRBJ2-3; D is perhaps TRBD2 (6 bases). This CDR3 region has 18 residues. CDR1 SEHNR and CDR2 FQNEAQ come from the germline V gene (reference sequence). V was clipped by 3 bases and J by 4 bases, with 23 bases between them. The CDR3, as DNA: TGTGCCAGCAGCTTTCCCACGCGTGGGGCGGAGGGGCCAGATACGCAGTATTTT. Its protein product is CASSFPTRGAEGPDTQYF.